These T cell receptor beta chains were read from a single sample in a study of shared clonotypes between healthy human individuals. Produced via immunoSEQ multiplex PCR; TCRdb's table is partial and in-frame only. The data show about 2 million clones, roughly 95% seen once. Sequenced sample: naive CD8+ T cells sorted from blood. The receptors were sampled from a man aged 18-30 years in good health. Both conserved end residues are trimmed from each CDR3.

v_gene: TRBV4-1
CDR3aa: ASRLADANTGELF

v_gene: TRBV7-2
CDR3aa: ASSSLDYPNEQF

v_gene: TRBV7-9
CDR3aa: ASSTTVSYEQY

v_gene: TRBV6-1
CDR3aa: ASSELVTEKDFNEKLF

v_gene: TRBV7-6
CDR3aa: ASSVESGGTYEQY

v_gene: TRBV5-5
CDR3aa: ASSLIGYDEQY

v_gene: TRBV4-3
CDR3aa: ASSQDETSVYGELF

v_gene: TRBV4-3
CDR3aa: ASSQEVLAGGSGELF

v_gene: TRBV9
CDR3aa: ASSPPLSSGGYINTGELF

v_gene: TRBV10-1
CDR3aa: ASSNPGNNSPLH

v_gene: TRBV5-5
CDR3aa: ASSLDNEETQY

v_gene: TRBV28
CDR3aa: ASSFRKTDTQY

v_gene: TRBV7-6
CDR3aa: ASSLEGRVTYNEQF

v_gene: TRBV4-1
CDR3aa: ASSQDHPGTGYGYT

v_gene: TRBV11-2
CDR3aa: ASSLVGGGTEAF

v_gene: TRBV28
CDR3aa: ASSLPTEAS

v_gene: TRBV25-1
CDR3aa: ASSESGGGAYQPQH

v_gene: TRBV6-1
CDR3aa: ASSESSGRALNEQF

v_gene: TRBV7-9
CDR3aa: ASSSDSSLYYGYT

v_gene: TRBV7-2
CDR3aa: ASSLLAGLAEGDNEQF

v_gene: TRBV27
CDR3aa: ASRTGGLSTDTQY

v_gene: TRBV28
CDR3aa: ASSFSYEQY

v_gene: TRBV7-9
CDR3aa: ASSSTTSGTGASEQF

v_gene: TRBV9
CDR3aa: ASSPQGGTGVYEQY

v_gene: TRBV6-5
CDR3aa: ASSGVYPETQY

v_gene: TRBV7-9
CDR3aa: ASNQGFSYEQY

v_gene: TRBV7-9
CDR3aa: ASSHETVSYEQY

v_gene: TRBV5-1
CDR3aa: ASSPSSGRTYGQY

v_gene: TRBV5-4
CDR3aa: ASSLKGSNIYEQY

v_gene: TRBV28
CDR3aa: AGKVGTEAF

v_gene: TRBV30
CDR3aa: AWSVGGLTEAF

v_gene: TRBV6-4
CDR3aa: ASSEDRIRNMGNQPQH

v_gene: TRBV30
CDR3aa: AWSSRHIYNEQF

v_gene: TRBV6-5
CDR3aa: ASSPLAGDYNEQF

v_gene: TRBV6-5
CDR3aa: ASSYEVGADTQY

v_gene: TRBV6-5
CDR3aa: ASSYLGGAETQY

v_gene: TRBV9
CDR3aa: ASSVGTSGSNEQF

v_gene: TRBV2
CDR3aa: ASSESRGVGNTIY

v_gene: TRBV9
CDR3aa: ASSAAQGGEQF

v_gene: TRBV4-2
CDR3aa: ASSQEQGGEDSPLH

v_gene: TRBV27
CDR3aa: ASSWVAGSSYNEQF

v_gene: TRBV6-5
CDR3aa: ASRNTGYGANVLT

v_gene: TRBV6-4
CDR3aa: ASSAKQSGQY

v_gene: TRBV10-3
CDR3aa: AISVNYEQY

v_gene: TRBV27
CDR3aa: ASSLSVTGRYGYT

v_gene: TRBV10-1
CDR3aa: ASSESPRTGEQY

v_gene: TRBV9
CDR3aa: ASSVEGLFEEQY

v_gene: TRBV7-9
CDR3aa: ASSLGKGRSSYEQY

v_gene: TRBV4-3
CDR3aa: ASSQDRPKSGNTIY

v_gene: TRBV5-4
CDR3aa: ASSLGSGFNYGYT

v_gene: TRBV27
CDR3aa: ASSFQTESSYNSPLH

v_gene: TRBV7-6
CDR3aa: ASSLAEYNEQF

v_gene: TRBV6-5
CDR3aa: ASSSGTVTDTQY

v_gene: TRBV9
CDR3aa: ASSGEGLSWGEQF

v_gene: TRBV4-3
CDR3aa: ASSQDMAQPQH

v_gene: TRBV28
CDR3aa: ASAAPYEQY

v_gene: TRBV30
CDR3aa: AWRDVGVEAF

v_gene: TRBV10-2
CDR3aa: ASSAPGTGEETQY